These 22 T cell receptor beta chains share one sample of origin, sequenced in a study of cytomegalovirus exposure and HLA in healthy donors. Vbeta (60) and Jbeta (13) primers were used in the PCR. Clones were sequenced by immunoSEQ multiplex PCR, and TCRdb holds only the in-frame ones, with some missing. In the table there are 180,000 or so clones, more than 75% of which are singletons. The sample taken for sequencing was PBMCs. The source of these receptors is a woman aged 30 to 39 in good health and CMV-seropositive.

This chain uses TRBV9 with TRBJ2-2; 7 nucleotides match TRBD2. CDR1 SGDLS and CDR2 YYNGEE come from the germline V gene. The V segment lost 0 bases and the J segment 5 bases; nucleotides outside the gene matches: 4. This CDR3 has 15 residues. The DNA of the CDR3 is TGTGCCAGCAGCGTAGGTGGGGGGGATACCGGGGAGCTGTTTTTT. Translating it yields CASSVGGGDTGELFF.

J is TRBJ1-1 and V is TRBV4-1; possibly TRBD1 for D (6 bases). Germline assignment: CDR1 MGHRA and CDR2 YSYEKL. Trimming removed 2 bases at V and 3 bases at J, with 13 bases between. There are 15 residues in the CDR3. The CDR3 sequence is CASSQPRTAHTEAFF. The CDR3 region has the DNA TGCGCCAGCAGCCAACCGAGGACAGCCCACACTGAAGCTTTCTTT.

The chain uses TRBV9 and TRBJ1-2; D uncertain. V shed 0 bases and J shed 8 bases, with 14 bases lying between them. This CDR3 has 14 residues. CDR1 and CDR2 (germline): SGDLS, YYNGEE. CDR3 sequence: CASSVGPNEAGYTF. DNA of the CDR3: TGTGCCAGCAGCGTAGGACCAAACGAGGCGGGCTACACCTTC.

This clone was counted a single time. The genes are TRBV28 and TRBJ1-5; a possible D gene is TRBD1 (6 bases). Deletions cut 3 bases from V and 5 bases from J, with 20 bases between. The germline V gene encodes CDR1 MDHEN and CDR2 SYDVKM. This CDR3 is 17 amino acids long. The CDR3 spells CASSFFMGTGTDQPQHF. CDR3 DNA: TGTGCCAGCAGTTTTTTCATGGGTACAGGGACGGATCAGCCCCAGCATTTT.

The table lists this clone with a few counts. The CDR3 coding sequence is TGTGCCAGCAGTCATGGGGCGGGGGGCGAGCAGTACTTC. Residues: CASSHGAGGEQYF. The gene calls are TRBV7-8 and TRBJ2-7; 8 nucleotides match TRBD2. The CDR3 contains 13 residues. The V gene end was trimmed by 6 bases and the J gene end by 6 bases; junction bases not matched to a gene: 7. Germline V lookup: CDR1 SGHVS, CDR2 FQNEAQ. The variable domain in full, with the rest retrieved from reference TRBV7-8 and TRBJ2-7, is GAGVSQSPRYKVAKRGQDVALRCDPISGHVSLFWYQQALGQGPEFLTYFQNEAQLDKSGLPSDRFFAERPEGSVSTLKIQRTQQEDSAVYLCASSHGAGGEQYFGPGTRLTVT.

This rearrangement joins TRBV7-9 to TRBJ1-4; 7 bases agree with TRBD1. CDR3 size: 15 residues. Germline loops: CDR1 SEHNR, CDR2 FQNEAQ (reference sequence). Germline trimming cut 4 bases from V and 0 bases from J; bases unmatched to any gene: 2. CDR3 region: CASSYGTATNEKLFF. Here the CDR3 DNA reads TGTGCCAGCAGCTATGGGACAGCAACTAATGAAAAACTGTTTTTT.

The genes are TRBV19 and TRBJ2-5; 7 nucleotides agree with TRBD1. V lost 4 bases to trimming and J lost 4 bases; unmatched junction nucleotides: 6. The CDR3 runs to 14 residues. Looked up from germline, CDR1 is LNHDA and CDR2 is SQIVND (reference sequence). The CDR3 bases are TGTGCCAGTAGTAACTCAGGGGGTGGAGAGACCCAGTACTTC. It encodes CASSNSGGGETQYF. Complete variable domain (other parts from reference TRBV19 and TRBJ2-5): DGGITQSPKYLFRKEGQNVTLSCEQNLNHDAMYWYRQDPGQGLRLIYYSQIVNDFQKGDIAEGYSVSREKKESFPLTVTSAQKNPTAFYLCASSNSGGGETQYFGPGTRLLVL.

V usage is TRBV19 and J usage is TRBJ1-5, with a weak D call TRBD1 (5 bases). The V gene lost 6 bases and the J gene lost 4 bases, with 16 bases spanning the gap. Germline CDR1 LNHDA, CDR2 SQIVND (reference sequence). The CDR3 covers 15 residues. CDR3 nucleotides: TGTGCCAGTAGCACGGGACGGGGAGGTAATCAGCCCCAGCATTTT. Encoded protein: CASSTGRGGNQPQHF.

This chain joins TRBV9 and TRBJ2-3; tentatively, D is TRBD1 (6 bases). V dropped 0 bases and J dropped 8 bases, with 16 bases sitting between them. Germline CDR1 reads SGDLS; CDR2 reads YYNGEE. The length of the CDR3 is 15 residues. CDR3 sequence: CASSVATGPRGTQYF. The CDR3 bases are TGTGCCAGCAGCGTAGCGACAGGTCCCAGGGGTACGCAGTATTTT.

This clone showed up just once. This chain uses TRBV11-2 with TRBJ1-4, with D unresolved. The CDR3 is 15 residues long. V lost 2 bases and J 0 bases, leaving 7 bases between the germline ends. CDR1 is SGHAT, CDR2 FQNNGV, per germline. CDR3 in DNA: TGTGCCAGCAGCTTACGGGGTCCAACTAATGAAAAACTGTTTTTT. This sequence encodes CASSLRGPTNEKLFF. Looking up the rest from reference TRBV11-2 and TRBJ1-4 gives the full variable domain: EAGVAQSPRYKIIEKRQSVAFWCNPISGHATLYWYQQILGQGPKLLIQFQNNGVVDDSQLPKDRFSAERLKGVDSTLKIQPAKLEDSAVYLCASSLRGPTNEKLFFGSGTQLSVL.

The V gene is TRBV7-2, the J gene TRBJ2-5; D uncertain. CDR1 and CDR2 (germline): SGHTA, FQGNSA. CDR3 length equals 14 residues. V lost 1 base, J lost 1 base, and 7 bases lay in between. CDR3 residues: CASSLGLLQETQYF. Here the CDR3 DNA reads TGTGCCAGCAGCTTAGGACTCCTCCAAGAGACCCAGTACTTC. The entire variable domain, with the rest obtained from reference TRBV7-2 and TRBJ2-5, is as follows: GAGVSQSPSNKVTEKGKDVELRCDPISGHTALYWYRQSLGQGLEFLIYFQGNSAPDKSGLPSDRFSAERTGGSVSTLTIQRTQQEDSAVYLCASSLGLLQETQYFGPGTRLLVL.

J is TRBJ1-1 and V is TRBV4-3; TRBD1 is a possible D gene (6 bases). CDR3 length: 16 residues. Germline CDR1 LGHNA, CDR2 YSLEER. V shed 3 bases and J shed 3 bases, with 17 bases lying between them. The CDR3 DNA is TGCGCCAGCAGCCATTCGGCGGGGGGCAGGCACACTGAAGCTTTCTTT. It specifies CASSHSAGGRHTEAFF.

This clone has a handful of counts. This chain links TRBV6-5 with TRBJ1-3, with D perhaps TRBD1 (6 bases). CDR3 size: 15 residues. V was shortened by 2 bases and J by 4 bases, with 12 bases between the two germline ends. Germline lookup yields CDR1 MNHEY and CDR2 SVGAGI. CDR3 sequence: CASSYRAGAGNTIYF. CDR3 nucleotides: TGTGCCAGCAGTTACAGGGCAGGGGCCGGAAACACCATATATTTT.

This clone was observed once. The chain recombines TRBV7-2 with TRBJ2-2; TRBD2 is a possible D gene (5 bases). From germline, CDR1 is SGHTA and CDR2 FQGNSA. This CDR3 is built from 14 residues. V lost 1 base, J lost 6 bases, and 9 bases lay in between. The CDR3 spells CASSLDRAAGELFF. The CDR3 DNA follows: TGTGCCAGCAGCTTAGATCGAGCGGCCGGGGAGCTGTTTTTT.

There are a few counts of this clone. This sequence joins TRBV6-1 and TRBJ2-5; D possibly corresponds to TRBD1 (6 bases). This CDR3 region has 16 residues. The germline V and J ends were trimmed by 2 bases and 2 bases, with 15 bases remaining between them. From germline, CDR1 is MNHNS and CDR2 SASEGT. For the CDR3, the DNA is TGTGCCAGCAGTGAAATACCGGGACAAGGACAAGAGACCCAGTACTTC. It is translated as CASSEIPGQGQETQYF.

The V call is TRBV28, the J call TRBJ2-5, with a weak D call TRBD1 (8 bases). The J call could be wrong; TRBJ2-7 is a better fit for the DNA end. Germline V gives CDR1 MDHEN, CDR2 SYDVKM. This CDR3 spans 12 amino acids. CDR3 amino acids: CASSTGGDEQYF. CDR3 in DNA: TGTGCCAGCAGTACAGGGGGGGACGAGCAGTACTTC.

The chain carries TRBV28 and TRBJ1-6; 8 bases agree with TRBD1. This CDR3 comprises 15 residues. The germline CDR1 and CDR2 sequences are MDHEN and SYDVKM. V gave up 7 bases and J gave up 2 bases; unmatched junction bases: 4. CDR3 sequence reads: CASTLQGAYNSPLHF. Written as DNA, the CDR3 is TGTGCCAGCACCCTACAGGGGGCCTATAATTCACCCCTCCACTTT. The full variable domain, its missing parts supplied by reference TRBV28 and TRBJ1-6, is DVKVTQSSRYLVKRTGEKVFLECVQDMDHENMFWYRQDPGLGLRLIYFSYDVKMKEKGDIPEGYSVSREKKERFSLILESASTNQTSMYLCASTLQGAYNSPLHFGNGTRLTVT.

The rearrangement uses TRBV4-1 and TRBJ2-6; D is unclear. Germline values: CDR1 MGHRA, CDR2 YSYEKL. V was clipped by 3 bases and J by 2 bases, with 2 bases between them. This CDR3 is 13 amino acids long. The DNA for the CDR3 is TGCGCCAGCAGCCACACTGGGGCCAACGTCCTGACTTTC. Translation gives CASSHTGANVLTF.

Points on this clone: Other DNA sequences in the same sample also yield this CDR3. This rearrangement joins TRBV18 to TRBJ2-7, with TRBD1 as a possible D gene (6 bases). Deletions cut 2 bases from V and 1 base from J, with 9 bases between. CDR3 length: 14 residues. Germline CDR1 is KGHSH and CDR2 is LQKENI. The CDR3 protein is CASSPDRISYEQYF. As DNA, the CDR3 is TGTGCCAGCTCACCAGACAGGATATCCTACGAGCAGTACTTC.

The rearrangement joins TRBV5-1 to TRBJ2-5; 8 bases map to TRBD1. The J call may be incorrect, as the DNA end agrees better with TRBJ2-7. CDR3 length: 16 amino acids. The germline CDR1 and CDR2 sequences are SGHRS and YFSETQ. CDR3: CASSGTRDRPSNEQYF. The CDR3 DNA is TGCGCCAGCAGCGGTACCCGGGACAGGCCCTCGAACGAGCAGTACTTC.

This clone came up a few times. The chain carries TRBV6-4 and TRBJ2-3; a weak D match, TRBD2 (7 bases). The CDR3 extends over 14 amino acids. The germline V gene encodes CDR1 MRHNA and CDR2 SNTAGT. The ends were cut back, 8 bases at V and 0 bases at J, with 12 bases in the middle. The CDR3 bases are TGTGCCAGCCGGGGGGCCGGGAGCACAGATACGCAGTATTTT. As protein: CASRGAGSTDTQYF.

This clone was counted a few times. The chain uses TRBV27 and TRBJ2-7; 7 bases agree with TRBD2. This CDR3 spans 15 amino acids. The junction had 9 bases not matched to a gene; V was cut back by 3 bases and J by 4 bases. The germline V gene encodes CDR1 MNHEY and CDR2 SMNVEV (reference sequence). The CDR3 spells CASSFSAGVLYEQYF. For the CDR3, the DNA is TGTGCCAGCAGTTTCTCGGCGGGGGTCCTATACGAGCAGTACTTC.